Listed below are T cell receptor beta chains from one sample, sequenced in a study of blood T cell repertoires in COVID-19. Here immunoSEQ multiplex PCR was the method, and the copy in TCRdb shows in-frame clones only, minus some. The sample shows some 100,000 clones, around 90% of them seen only once. Sequencing input: peripheral blood. These receptors came from a woman in her seventies with acute or convalescent COVID-19. Each CDR3 is given with its conserved first and last residue. D genes are given only for firm matches. For some rows the clone size is stated as once, few or many, or as a class when expanded; others skip it.

size,V,D,J,CDR3,DNA
once,TRBV7-8,NA,TRBJ1-6,CASSLALGEGSPLHF,TGTGCCAGCAGCTTAGCTCTGGGAGAAGGATCACCCCTCCACTTT
NA,TRBV5-4,NA,TRBJ1-4,CASSFPPGTNEKLFF,TGTGCCAGCAGCTTTCCCCCGGGGACTAATGAAAAACTGTTTTTT
NA,TRBV19,NA,TRBJ1-1,CASTIAGVRTEAFF,TGTGCCAGTACCATTGCGGGGGTGAGGACTGAAGCTTTCTTT
NA,TRBV12-3/TRBV12-4,NA,TRBJ1-2,CASSQQDRFYTF,TGTGCCAGCAGCCAACAAGACAGGTTTTACACCTTC
NA,TRBV28,NA,TRBJ1-1,CASRSTFEAFF,TGTGCCAGCAGGTCGACTTTTGAAGCTTTCTTT
NA,TRBV6-1,TRBD2,TRBJ2-2,CASSDGTGGIGTGELFF,TGTGCCAGCAGTGACGGGACGGGAGGAATTGGGACCGGGGAGCTGTTTTTT
few,TRBV6-4,TRBD2,TRBJ2-3,CASSDSSGGADTQYF,TGTGCCAGCAGTGACTCGAGCGGGGGGGCAGATACGCAGTATTTT
NA,TRBV30,NA,TRBJ2-2,CAWRTDTNTGELFF,TGTGCCTGGAGAACAGACACGAACACCGGGGAGCTGTTTTTT
NA,TRBV7-6,NA,TRBJ2-3,CASSLVGGVETDTQYF,TGTGCCAGCAGCTTAGTCGGGGGTGTAGAAACAGATACGCAGTATTTT
NA,TRBV6-6,NA,TRBJ1-6,CASSRTDTYNSPLHF,TGTGCCAGCAGTCGGACAGACACCTATAATTCACCCCTCCACTTT
NA,TRBV5-1,NA,TRBJ2-2,CASSLYAGTGELFF,TGCGCCAGCAGCTTGTACGCAGGGACCGGGGAGCTGTTTTTT
NA,TRBV10-2,NA,TRBJ1-5,CASSRTASNQPQHF,TGCGCCAGCAGCAGGACAGCGAGCAATCAGCCCCAGCATTTT
NA,TRBV7-2,TRBD1,TRBJ1-2,CASSLRTGGNYGYTF,TGTGCCAGCAGCTTACGAACAGGGGGCAACTATGGCTACACCTTC
NA,TRBV18,NA,TRBJ1-1,CASSPGGANTEAFF,TGTGCCAGCTCACCGGGAGGGGCGAACACTGAAGCTTTCTTT
NA,TRBV5-6,NA,TRBJ1-6,CASSLSLSSYNSPLHF,TGTGCCAGCAGCTTGTCGTTGAGCTCCTATAATTCACCCCTCCACTTT
NA,TRBV28,TRBD1,TRBJ1-2,CASSYRRAGTGNGYTF,TGTGCCAGCAGTTACCGCAGAGCCGGGACAGGGAATGGCTACACCTTC
once,TRBV12-3/TRBV12-4,NA,TRBJ1-1,CASGRQIYTEAFF,TGTGCCAGCGGCCGACAGATATACACTGAAGCTTTCTTT
NA,TRBV6-5,NA,TRBJ1-3,CASSTVSGNTIYF,TGTGCCAGCAGTACGGTCTCTGGAAACACCATATATTTT
NA,TRBV7-8,TRBD2,TRBJ2-1,CASSLGASGRFYNEQFF,TGTGCCAGCAGCTTAGGGGCTAGCGGGAGGTTCTACAATGAGCAGTTCTTC
once,TRBV5-1,NA,TRBJ2-3,CASQPRQGTDTQYF,TGCGCCAGCCAACCTCGGCAGGGCACAGATACGCAGTATTTT
NA,TRBV5-1,TRBD1,TRBJ1-6,CASSLRDRDNSPLHF,TGCGCCAGCAGCTTAAGGGACAGGGATAATTCACCCCTCCACTTT
NA,TRBV3-1/TRBV3-2,NA,TRBJ1-1,CASSQDLGGPTEAFF,TGTGCCAGCAGCCAAGACCTCGGAGGGCCCACTGAAGCTTTCTTT
NA,TRBV28,NA,TRBJ1-2,CASSPDTGYGYTF,TGTGCCAGCAGCCCTGACACAGGCTATGGCTACACCTTC
NA,TRBV3-1/TRBV3-2,TRBD1,TRBJ1-1,CASSQPRGTGVITEAFF,TGTGCCAGCAGCCAACCTAGAGGGACAGGGGTAATCACTGAAGCTTTCTTT
NA,TRBV28,TRBD1,TRBJ1-6,CASSFGGTANSPLHF,TGTGCCAGCAGTTTTGGAGGGACAGCTAATTCACCCCTCCACTTT
NA,TRBV2,TRBD1,TRBJ2-1,CASRRAAGGGNEQFF,TGTGCCAGCAGACGGGCGGCAGGGGGCGGGAATGAGCAGTTCTTC
NA,TRBV10-3,NA,TRBJ2-5,CAISESGSGQETQYF,TGTGCCATCAGTGAGTCGGGGAGCGGCCAAGAGACCCAGTACTTC
NA,TRBV25-1,TRBD1,TRBJ2-7,CASSEAGTGGNYEQYF,TGTGCCAGCAGTGAAGCCGGGACAGGGGGAAACTACGAGCAGTACTTC
NA,TRBV21-1,NA,TRBJ1-2,CASTPPPTGSAYGYTF,TGTGCCAGCACACCCCCCCCGACAGGATCGGCCTATGGCTACACCTTC
few,TRBV6-4,TRBD2,TRBJ2-1,CASSDSAGGPHEQFF,TGTGCCAGCAGTGACTCCGCGGGGGGGCCCCATGAGCAGTTCTTC
NA,TRBV19,TRBD1,TRBJ1-2,CASSPGGTGGYGYTF,TGTGCCAGTAGTCCCGGCGGGACAGGGGGCTATGGCTACACCTTC
NA,TRBV6-1,NA,TRBJ1-1,CASSESRTVEAFF,TGTGCCAGCAGTGAAAGTAGAACAGTTGAAGCTTTCTTT
NA,TRBV5-1,TRBD1,TRBJ2-7,CASSLAGGQAAGEQYF,TGCGCCAGCAGCTTGGCGGGCGGACAGGCTGCTGGGGAGCAGTACTTC
NA,TRBV5-1,TRBD1,TRBJ1-6,CASSEDRGNSPLHF,TGCGCCAGCAGCGAGGACAGGGGGAATTCACCCCTCCACTTT
NA,TRBV5-6,TRBD2,TRBJ2-7,CASSLAASGSYEQYF,TGTGCCAGCAGCTTGGCCGCTAGCGGGAGTTACGAGCAGTACTTC
NA,TRBV9,NA,TRBJ2-1,CASSYGVAEKYNEQFF,TGTGCCAGCAGCTACGGCGTAGCGGAAAAGTACAATGAGCAGTTCTTC
NA,TRBV6-5,NA,TRBJ1-2,CASSPNPTANYGYTF,TGTGCCAGCAGTCCTAACCCGACAGCTAACTATGGCTACACCTTC
NA,TRBV12-3/TRBV12-4,NA,TRBJ1-2,CASSLGVGGYTF,TGTGCCAGCAGTTTGGGAGTCGGGGGCTACACCTTC
once,TRBV11-2,TRBD1,TRBJ2-5,CASSLVTGGAETQYF,TGTGCCAGCAGCTTAGTAACAGGGGGCGCGGAGACCCAGTACTTC
few,TRBV11-2,TRBD1,TRBJ2-3,CASSLAGGLTDTQYF,TGTGCCAGCAGCTTAGCAGGGGGCCTTACAGATACGCAGTATTTT
few,TRBV19,NA,TRBJ2-7,CASRRGSSYEQYF,TGTGCCAGTAGACGGGGTTCTTCCTACGAGCAGTACTTC
once,TRBV5-6,NA,TRBJ1-6,CASSWGRGVAPLHF,TGTGCCAGCAGCTGGGGTCGGGGGGTAGCGCCCCTCCACTTT
once,TRBV3-1/TRBV3-2,TRBD1,TRBJ2-2,CASSPDRGLIHPGELFF,TGTGCCAGCAGCCCTGACAGGGGGCTAATCCATCCCGGGGAGCTGTTTTTT
NA,TRBV5-1,TRBD1,TRBJ2-7,CASSSSGTGNEQYF,TGCGCCAGCAGCTCCTCCGGGACAGGGAACGAGCAGTACTTC
NA,TRBV3-1/TRBV3-2,NA,TRBJ1-2,CASSRGTSYGYTF,TGTGCCAGCTCACGGGGGACGAGCTATGGCTACACCTTC
NA,TRBV28,NA,TRBJ2-1,CASSSSETRISYNEQFF,TGTGCCAGCAGTTCCTCCGAGACTAGGATATCCTACAATGAGCAGTTCTTC
NA,TRBV18,NA,TRBJ1-1,CASSPLTGDNTEAFF,TGTGCCAGCTCACCACTGACTGGTGATAACACTGAAGCTTTCTTT
NA,TRBV10-3,NA,TRBJ1-1,CAISEGRADTEAFF,TGTGCCATCAGTGAGGGCAGGGCCGACACTGAAGCTTTCTTT
NA,TRBV5-6,NA,TRBJ2-5,CASSLWGSETQYF,TGTGCCAGCAGCTTGTGGGGCTCGGAGACCCAGTACTTC
NA,TRBV6-5,TRBD2,TRBJ2-1,CASSPRGGHDEQFF,TGTGCCAGCAGCCCGCGGGGGGGGCATGATGAGCAGTTCTTC
NA,TRBV7-8,NA,TRBJ1-3,CASSFALSGNTIYF,TGTGCCAGCAGCTTTGCGCTCTCTGGAAACACCATATATTTT